This TCR beta chain is drawn from a study of blood T cell repertoires in COVID-19. CDR3 length: 13 residues. Between the trimmed V and J ends, which lost 9 bases and 4 bases, there was a span of 15 bases. The germline V gene encodes CDR1 MNHEY and CDR2 SVGAGI. Data came from immunoSEQ multiplex PCR; TCRdb stores just in-frame clones and leaves some out. The table lists around 320,000 clones, roughly nine tenths of them singletons, with roughly 3.9% in the top ten. The rearrangement joins TRBV6-5 to TRBJ1-2, with D unclear. Sequences were obtained from PBMCs or T cells enriched from blood (not recorded which). This sequence originates from a woman in her twenties or thirties who had been exposed to COVID-19. CDR3 sequence: CASIGVLLYGYTF. The CDR3 DNA is TGTGCCAGTATCGGGGTTCTTCTCTATGGCTACACCTTC.